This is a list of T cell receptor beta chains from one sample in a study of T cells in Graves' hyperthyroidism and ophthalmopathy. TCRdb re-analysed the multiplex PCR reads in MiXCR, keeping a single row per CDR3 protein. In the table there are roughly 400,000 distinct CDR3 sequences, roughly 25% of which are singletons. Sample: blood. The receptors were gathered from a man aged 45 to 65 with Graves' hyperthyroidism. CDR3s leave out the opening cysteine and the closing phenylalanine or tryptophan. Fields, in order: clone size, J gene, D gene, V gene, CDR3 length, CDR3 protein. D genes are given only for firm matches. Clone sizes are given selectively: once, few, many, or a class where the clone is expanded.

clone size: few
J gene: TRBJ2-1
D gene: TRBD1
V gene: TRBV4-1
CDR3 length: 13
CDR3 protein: ASSHGTGDRHEQF

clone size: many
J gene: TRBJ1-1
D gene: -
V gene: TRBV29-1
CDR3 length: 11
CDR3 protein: SVARQENTEAF

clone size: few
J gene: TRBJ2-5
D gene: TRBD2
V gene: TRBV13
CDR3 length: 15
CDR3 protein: ASSSLLAGAMVETQY

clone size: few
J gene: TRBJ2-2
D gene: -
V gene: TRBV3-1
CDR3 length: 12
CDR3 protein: ASSQDTNTEELF

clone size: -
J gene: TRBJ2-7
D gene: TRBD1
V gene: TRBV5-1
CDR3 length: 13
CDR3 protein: ASSIRQGSAYEQY

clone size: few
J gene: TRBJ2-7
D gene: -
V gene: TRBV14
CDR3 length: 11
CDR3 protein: ASSVRDSYEQY

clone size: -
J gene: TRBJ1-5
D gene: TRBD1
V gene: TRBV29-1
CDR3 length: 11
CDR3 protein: SVATGGHQPQH

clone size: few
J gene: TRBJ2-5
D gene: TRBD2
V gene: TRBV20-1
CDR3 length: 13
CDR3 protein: SATGVAGYQETQY

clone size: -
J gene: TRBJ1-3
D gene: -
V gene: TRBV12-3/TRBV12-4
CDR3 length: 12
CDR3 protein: ASSLSGAGNTIY

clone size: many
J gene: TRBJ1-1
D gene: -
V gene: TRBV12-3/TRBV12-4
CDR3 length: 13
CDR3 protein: ASRSNGGRNTEAF

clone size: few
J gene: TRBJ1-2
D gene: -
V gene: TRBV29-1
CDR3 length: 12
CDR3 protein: SVEGQGANYGYT

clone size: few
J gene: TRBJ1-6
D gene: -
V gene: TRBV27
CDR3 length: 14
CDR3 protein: ASSLSERRPGSPLH

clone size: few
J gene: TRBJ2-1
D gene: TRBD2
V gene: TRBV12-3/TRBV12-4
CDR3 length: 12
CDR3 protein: ASSSQPQREVKF

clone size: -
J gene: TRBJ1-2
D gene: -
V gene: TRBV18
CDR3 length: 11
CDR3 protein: ASSPSQNYGYT

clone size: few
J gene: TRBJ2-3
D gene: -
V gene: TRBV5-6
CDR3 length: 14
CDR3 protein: ASSLVQGGGTDTQY

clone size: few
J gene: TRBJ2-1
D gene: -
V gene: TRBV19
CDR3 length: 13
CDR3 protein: ASSIGGISYNEQF

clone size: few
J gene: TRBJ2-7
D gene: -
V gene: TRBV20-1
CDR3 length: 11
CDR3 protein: SASSGGVYEQY

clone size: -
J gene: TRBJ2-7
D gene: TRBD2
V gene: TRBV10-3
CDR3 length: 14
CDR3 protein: AISLIPGLGSGEQY

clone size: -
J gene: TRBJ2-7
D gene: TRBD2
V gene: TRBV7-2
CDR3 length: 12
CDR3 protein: ASSLAAGGGEQY

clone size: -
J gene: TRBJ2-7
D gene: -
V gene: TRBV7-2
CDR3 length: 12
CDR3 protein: ASSLRQTFYEQY

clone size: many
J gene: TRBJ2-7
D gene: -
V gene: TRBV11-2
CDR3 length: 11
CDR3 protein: ASSLGRSNEQY

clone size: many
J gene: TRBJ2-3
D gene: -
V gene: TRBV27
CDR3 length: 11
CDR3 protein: ASSLMSADTQY

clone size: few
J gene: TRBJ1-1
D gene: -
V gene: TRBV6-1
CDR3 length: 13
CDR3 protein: ASSSAETVNTEAF

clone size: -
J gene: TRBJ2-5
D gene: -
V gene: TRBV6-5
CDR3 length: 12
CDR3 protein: ASSYEGTPETQY

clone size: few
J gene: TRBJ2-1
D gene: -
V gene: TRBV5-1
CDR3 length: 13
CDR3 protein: ASSLAGWGGNEQF

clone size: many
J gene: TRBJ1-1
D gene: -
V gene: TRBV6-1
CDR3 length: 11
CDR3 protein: ASKRGPNTEAF

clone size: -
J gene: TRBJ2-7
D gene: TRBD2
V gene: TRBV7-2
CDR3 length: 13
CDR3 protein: ASTLAGGPNDGQY

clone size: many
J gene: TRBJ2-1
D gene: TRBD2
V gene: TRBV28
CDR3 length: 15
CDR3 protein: ASSFLVSGRGYNEQF